This T cell receptor (beta chain) was retrieved from a study of glioma-infiltrating T cells. TCR alpha and beta CDR3 regions were amplified from RNA using iRepertoire nested multiplex PCR. From the multiplex PCR reads, TCRdb called clonotypes with MiXCR, one entry per CDR3 protein. This sample has roughly 190,000 distinct CDR3 sequences, with over 30% found just once. This clonotype turned up a few times. Sequences were obtained from glioma tissue, nonneoplastic brain tissue, or PBMCs (not recorded which). The receptor was derived from a human donor with low-grade glioma or glioblastoma, undergoing nonglioma brain surgery, or in good health (not recorded which).

As DNA, the CDR3 is TGTGCCAGCAGCTACAGGGACACGCGGGGGTACGAGCAGTTCTTC. It translates to CASSYRDTRGYEQFF. V usage is TRBV6-6 and J usage is TRBJ2-1, with D possibly matching TRBD2 (7 bases). The length of the CDR3 is 15 residues. V was cut by 6 bases and J by 10 bases, with 22 bases left in between. Per the germline V gene, CDR1 is MNHNY and CDR2 is SVGAGI (reference sequence).